This T cell receptor (beta chain) came from a study of brain T cells in children with intractable seizures. Whole-study findings and limits: Pre-surgery blood may have been undersampled, hiding some clones.

Profiled with immunoSEQ multiplex PCR; TCRdb holds only in-frame clones, not every one. Of 300,000 to 400,000 clones in the sample, over 85% were seen once. Trimming cost V 1 base and J 4 bases, with 14 bases left between them. The CDR3 has 15 residues. Per the germline V gene, CDR1 is SGHDN and CDR2 is FVKESK. Regarding time point: blood from clinic visit 5 months post-surgery; TSC patient then seizure free. The sequenced cases were selected for having the highest brain T cell transcript signatures. This clone was counted only a few times. The antigen is unknown. The source material was peripheral blood, sampled about 5 months after surgery. The TCR sequence derives from a boy under two years old with tuberous sclerosis and intractable seizures. The chain carries TRBV14 and TRBJ2-7; tentatively, D is TRBD1 (5 bases). CDR3 in DNA: TGTGCCAGCAGCCAAGGGGGCTTGATCGGGTACGAGCAGTACTTC. This encodes CASSQGGLIGYEQYF.